The sequence of this T cell receptor beta chain was determined in a study of shared clonotypes between healthy human individuals. Study-level points and caveats: Several donors held about 5% of naive CD4 clonotypes in common. Naive subsets usually exceeded memory subsets in estimated richness.

Deep was the level used in running the assay. The authors' processing: With immunoSEQ giving junction-only sequences and no quality scores, filtering differed. The method was immunoSEQ multiplex PCR; TCRdb's version includes in-frame clones alone and lacks a portion of them. The V and J calls and clone size are taken from that table; D and trimming were inferred from the DNA. The sample lists over a million clones, around 76% occurring once. This clone was found once. The antigen remains unidentified. V was pared by 2 bases and J by 6 bases, with 4 bases of the junction left unmatched. CDR1 MNHNS and CDR2 SASEGT come from the germline V gene. The length of the CDR3 is 14 residues.

Sequenced: memory CD4+ T cells sorted from blood. The subset here: CD45RA-negative fraction. The clonotype comes from a man between 18 and 29 years old in good health. This chain uses TRBV6-1 with TRBJ2-4; 7 nucleotides align to TRBD2. The CDR3 sequence is CASSELAGVNIQYF. In DNA, the CDR3 is TGTGCCAGCAGTGAACTCGCGGGGGTAAACATTCAGTACTTC.